The source of this TCR beta chain is a study of T cell changes during pregnancy in multiple sclerosis. This clone was counted once. The repertoire was sequenced with immunoSEQ multiplex PCR; TCRdb's copy has only in-frame clones and lacks some. The table has fewer than 85,000 clones, 80% to 95% seen once; the top ten hold 1.6%. Trimming took 5 bases from V and 4 from J; bases not matched to a gene: 11. CDR3 length: 15 amino acids. Germline values: CDR1 MGHRA, CDR2 YSYEKL. This TCR was recovered from a female donor in good health, enrolled as a control in a pregnancy study. Source: peripheral blood, taken in the first trimester of pregnancy. The J gene is TRBJ2-7, the V gene TRBV4-1, with 7 positions matching TRBD1. DNA of the CDR3: TGCGCCAGCAGCGAGATACCGGGACAGAGATACGAGCAGTACTTC. As protein: CASSEIPGQRYEQYF.